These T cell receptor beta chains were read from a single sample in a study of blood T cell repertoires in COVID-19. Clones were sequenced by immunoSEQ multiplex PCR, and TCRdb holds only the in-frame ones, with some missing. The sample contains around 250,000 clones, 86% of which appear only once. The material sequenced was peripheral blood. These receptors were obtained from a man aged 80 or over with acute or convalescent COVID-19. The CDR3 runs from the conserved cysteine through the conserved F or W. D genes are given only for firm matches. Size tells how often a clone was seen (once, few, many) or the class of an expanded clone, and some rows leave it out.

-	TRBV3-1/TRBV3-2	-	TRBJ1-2	CASSQDRGYGGYTF	TGTGCCAGCAGCCAAGATAGGGGGTATGGTGGCTACACCTTC
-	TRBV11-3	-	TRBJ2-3	CASSFNRGTDTQYF	TGTGCCAGCAGCTTCAACAGGGGCACAGATACGCAGTATTTT
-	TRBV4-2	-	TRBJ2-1	CASTLGTGLYNEQFF	TGTGCCAGTACTTTAGGGACGGGACTTTACAATGAGCAGTTCTTC
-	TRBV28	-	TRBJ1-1	CASSSGRGEAFF	TGTGCCAGCAGTTCAGGACGGGGTGAAGCTTTCTTT
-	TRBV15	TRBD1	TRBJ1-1	CATSRVTGGYTEAFF	TGTGCCACCAGCAGAGTTACAGGGGGCTACACTGAAGCTTTCTTT
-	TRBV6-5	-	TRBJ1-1	CASSYSGGVRTEAFF	TGTGCCAGCAGTTACTCAGGGGGAGTGCGTACTGAAGCTTTCTTT
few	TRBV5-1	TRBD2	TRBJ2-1	CASSLSGSHNEQFF	TGCGCCAGCAGCTTGAGCGGGAGCCATAATGAGCAGTTCTTC
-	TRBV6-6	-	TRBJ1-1	CASSYRGNTEAFF	TGTGCCAGCAGTTACCGGGGGAACACTGAAGCTTTCTTT
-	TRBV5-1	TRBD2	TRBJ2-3	CASSLAGASTDTQYF	TGCGCCAGCTCCTTAGCGGGAGCTAGCACAGATACGCAGTATTTT
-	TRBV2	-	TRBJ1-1	CASSFRVSNTEAFF	TGTGCCAGCAGTTTCAGGGTATCGAACACTGAAGCTTTCTTT
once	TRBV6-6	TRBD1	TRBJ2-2	CASTILGGTNTGELFF	TGTGCCAGCACTATTCTAGGGGGCACGAACACCGGGGAGCTGTTTTTT
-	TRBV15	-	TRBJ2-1	CATSREGHEQFF	TGTGCCACCAGCAGAGAAGGACACGAGCAGTTCTTC
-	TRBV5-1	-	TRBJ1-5	CASSLGGRVNQPQHF	TGCGCCAGCAGCTTGGGGGGCAGGGTTAATCAGCCCCAGCATTTT
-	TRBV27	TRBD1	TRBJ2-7	CASRTGAHEQYF	TGTGCCAGCAGGACAGGGGCTCACGAGCAGTACTTC
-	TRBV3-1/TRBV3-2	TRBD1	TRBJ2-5	CASSSRGQETQYF	TGTGCCAGCAGCTCCAGGGGGCAAGAGACCCAGTACTTC
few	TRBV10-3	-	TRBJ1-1	CAISESVENTEAFF	TGTGCCATCAGTGAGTCTGTAGAAAACACTGAAGCTTTCTTT
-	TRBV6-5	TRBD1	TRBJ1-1	CASVLGGAGTEAFF	TGTGCCAGCGTCCTAGGGGGCGCGGGCACTGAAGCTTTCTTT
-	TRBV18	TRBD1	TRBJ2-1	CASSAPGQVYNEQFF	TGTGCCAGCTCAGCACCGGGACAGGTCTACAATGAGCAGTTCTTC
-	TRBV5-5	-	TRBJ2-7	CASSLDRSHYEQYF	TGTGCCAGCAGCTTGGACAGGAGCCACTACGAGCAGTACTTC
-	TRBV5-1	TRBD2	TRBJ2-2	CASSPGLAGTGELFF	TGCGCCAGCAGCCCGGGACTAGCGGGCACCGGGGAGCTGTTTTTT
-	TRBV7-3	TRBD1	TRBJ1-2	CASSSRQGDGYTF	TGTGCCAGCAGCTCCCGACAGGGGGATGGCTACACCTTC
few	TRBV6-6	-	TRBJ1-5	CASSYSRPGDNQPQHF	TGTGCCAGCAGTTACTCGAGGCCCGGGGACAATCAGCCCCAGCATTTT
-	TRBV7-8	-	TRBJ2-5	CASSLDGALRETQYF	TGTGCCAGCAGCTTAGATGGGGCCCTTCGGGAGACCCAGTACTTC
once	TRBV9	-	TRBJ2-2	CASSGVSGTGELFF	TGTGCCAGCAGCGGGGTGTCAGGGACCGGGGAGCTGTTTTTT